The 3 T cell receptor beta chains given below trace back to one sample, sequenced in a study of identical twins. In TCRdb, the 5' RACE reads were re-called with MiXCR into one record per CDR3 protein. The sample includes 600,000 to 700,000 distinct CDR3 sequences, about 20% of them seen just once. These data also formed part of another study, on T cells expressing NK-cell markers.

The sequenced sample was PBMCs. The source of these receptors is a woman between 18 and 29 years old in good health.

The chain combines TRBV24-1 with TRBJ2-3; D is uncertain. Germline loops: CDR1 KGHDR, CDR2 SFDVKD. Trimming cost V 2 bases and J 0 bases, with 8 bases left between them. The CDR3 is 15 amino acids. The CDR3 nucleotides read TGTGCCACCAGTGATTCCCTTTCTAGCACAGATACGCAGTATTTT. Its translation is CATSDSLSSTDTQYF.

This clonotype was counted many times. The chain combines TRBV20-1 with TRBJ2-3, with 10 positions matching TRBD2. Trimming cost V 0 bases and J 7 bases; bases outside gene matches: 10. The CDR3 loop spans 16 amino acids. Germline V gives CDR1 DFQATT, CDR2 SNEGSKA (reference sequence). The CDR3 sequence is CSARELASGSLNTQYF. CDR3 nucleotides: TGCAGTGCTAGAGAGCTGGCTAGCGGGAGCTTGAATACGCAGTATTTT.

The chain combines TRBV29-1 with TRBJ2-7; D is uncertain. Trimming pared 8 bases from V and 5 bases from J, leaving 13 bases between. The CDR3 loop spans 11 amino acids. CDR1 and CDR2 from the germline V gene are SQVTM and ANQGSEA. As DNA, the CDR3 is TGCAGCACGAAGGCCTATAACGAGCAGTACTTC. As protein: CSTKAYNEQYF.